The T cell receptor (beta chain) under discussion was sequenced for a study of Ad26.COV2.S vaccination and SARS-CoV-2 variants. Background on the study: Administration of Ad26.COV2.S was intramuscular, either once or twice 56 days apart.

The study, taken as a whole, reports: Vaccinated individuals (as opposed to placebo recipients) had higher spike-specific TCR breadth.

Stated treatment: 19 received Ad26.COV2.S at low or high dose, single or two shots; 5 received placebo; per-sample allocation not given. It was on day 63 after the first vaccine or placebo injection that samples were taken. Remarks on this clone: The antigen is undetermined.

Repertoires were generated with immunoSEQ multiplex PCR, while TCRdb's copy carries only in-frame clones and drops some. This table holds hundreds of thousands of clones, around nine tenths found once. The receptor was isolated from a person aged 18-60 years who received the Ad26.COV2.S COVID-19 vaccine or a placebo. Specimen: peripheral blood, collected in a trial of Ad26.COV2.S vaccine versus placebo.

Here the CDR3 DNA reads TGTGCCAGCAGTGAACAGGGTTTAAGGGGTACGCAGTATTTT. This codes for CASSEQGLRGTQYF. This chain joins TRBV2 and TRBJ2-3; maybe TRBD1 (5 bases). The germline V gene encodes CDR1 SNHLY and CDR2 FYNNEI. The CDR3 covers 14 residues. Deletions cut 2 bases from V and 8 bases from J, with 14 bases between. Filled out from reference TRBV2 and TRBJ2-3, the complete variable domain reads EPEVTQTPSHQVTQMGQEVILRCVPISNHLYFYWYRQILGQKVEFLVSFYNNEISEKSEIFDDQFSVERPDGSNFTLKIRSTKLEDSAMYFCASSEQGLRGTQYFGPGTRLTVL.